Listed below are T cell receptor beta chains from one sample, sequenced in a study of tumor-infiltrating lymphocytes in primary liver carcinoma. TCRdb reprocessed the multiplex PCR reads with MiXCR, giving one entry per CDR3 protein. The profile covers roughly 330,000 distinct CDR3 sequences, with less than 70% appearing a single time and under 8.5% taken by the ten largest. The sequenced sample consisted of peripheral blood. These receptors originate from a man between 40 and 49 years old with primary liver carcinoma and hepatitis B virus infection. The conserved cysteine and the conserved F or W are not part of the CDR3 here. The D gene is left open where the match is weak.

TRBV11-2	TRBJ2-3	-	ASSFHAAGLTDTQY
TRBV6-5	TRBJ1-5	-	ASSYSSPYSNQPQH
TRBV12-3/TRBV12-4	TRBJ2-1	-	ASSLGDLNEQF
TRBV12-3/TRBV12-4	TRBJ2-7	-	ASSLEEDHSYEQY
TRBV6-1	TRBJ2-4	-	ASSGWPRDLVKNIQY
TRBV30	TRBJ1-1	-	AWSQGMNTKAF
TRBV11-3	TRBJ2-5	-	ASSFIPEETEY
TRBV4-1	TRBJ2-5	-	VSSQGAGTDGYQETQY
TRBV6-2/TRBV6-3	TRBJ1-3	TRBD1	ASSDPTGTGNTIY
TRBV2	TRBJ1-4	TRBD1	ASNLSGQENEKLF
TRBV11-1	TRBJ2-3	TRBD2	ASSLWTSAPPRY
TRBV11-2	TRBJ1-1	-	ASNLGRTFAAY
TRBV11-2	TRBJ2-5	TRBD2	ASSFLPSGQETQY
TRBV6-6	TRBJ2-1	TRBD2	ASSGGREANNEQF
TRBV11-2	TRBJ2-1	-	ASSFGRSSNEQF
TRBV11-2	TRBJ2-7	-	ASSSVTTEQY
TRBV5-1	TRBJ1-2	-	ASSLENYGYT
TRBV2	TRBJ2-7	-	ASSEQSGNEQY
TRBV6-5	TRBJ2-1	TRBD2	ASSYLSSSGSYNEQF
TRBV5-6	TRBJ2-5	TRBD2	ASSPLVGGREETQY
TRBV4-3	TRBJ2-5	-	ASSRTGPRETQY
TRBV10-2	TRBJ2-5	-	ASRILGTQY
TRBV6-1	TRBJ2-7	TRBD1	ASNEREQGAYVPDYEQY
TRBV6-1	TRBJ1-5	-	ASSALTPRDMGNQPQH
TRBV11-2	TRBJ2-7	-	ASSHRGTYKQY
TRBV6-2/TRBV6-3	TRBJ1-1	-	ASSYSRRVNTEAF
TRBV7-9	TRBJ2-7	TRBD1	ASGIDRGFGEQY
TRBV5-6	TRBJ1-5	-	ASRLLRGNQPQH
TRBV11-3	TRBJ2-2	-	ASSLSGGANIGELF
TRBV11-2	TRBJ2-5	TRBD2	AGSFVATSGIQETQY
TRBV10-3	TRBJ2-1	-	ATRRGDGEQF
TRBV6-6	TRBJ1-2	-	ASRNNGRGASGYT
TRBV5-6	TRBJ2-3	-	ASSLARGTSTDTQY
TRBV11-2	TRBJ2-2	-	ASSRSSPGVTGELF
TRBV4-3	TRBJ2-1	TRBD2	ASSQDHQLAGLGQI
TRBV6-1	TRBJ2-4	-	ASSGIGLDIQY
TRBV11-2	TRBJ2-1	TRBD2	ASSPRGSGPYNEQF
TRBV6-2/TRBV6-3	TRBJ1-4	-	ASSYGGTGNEKLF
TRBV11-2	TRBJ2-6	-	ASSLDLGTGANILT
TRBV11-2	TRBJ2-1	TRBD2	ASVHTSGSFNEQL
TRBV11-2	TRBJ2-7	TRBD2	AGSLERGGGF
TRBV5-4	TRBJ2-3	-	ASSNRGTDTRY
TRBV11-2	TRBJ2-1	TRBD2	ASSSRGLAEEDYEQF
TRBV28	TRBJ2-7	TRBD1	ASSLYFKPRDRDSYEQY
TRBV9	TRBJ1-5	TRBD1	ASSVTGAQPQH
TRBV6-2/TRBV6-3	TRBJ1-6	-	ASSLIEKDLRNSPLH
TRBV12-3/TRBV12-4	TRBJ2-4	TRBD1	ANSFQGTGKNIQY
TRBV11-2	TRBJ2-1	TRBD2	ASSPGLVSEQF